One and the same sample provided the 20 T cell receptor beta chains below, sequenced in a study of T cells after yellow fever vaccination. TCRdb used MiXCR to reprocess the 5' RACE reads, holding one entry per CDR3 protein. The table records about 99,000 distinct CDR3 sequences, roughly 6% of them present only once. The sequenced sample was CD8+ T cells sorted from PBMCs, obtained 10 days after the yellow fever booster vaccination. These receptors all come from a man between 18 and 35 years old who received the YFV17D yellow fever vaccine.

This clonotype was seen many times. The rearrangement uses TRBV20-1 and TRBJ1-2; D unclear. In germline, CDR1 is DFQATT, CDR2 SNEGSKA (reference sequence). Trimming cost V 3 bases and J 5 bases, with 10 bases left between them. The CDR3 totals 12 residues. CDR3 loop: CSASRRDYGYTF. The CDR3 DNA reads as TGCAGTGCTAGTCGGAGGGATTATGGCTACACCTTC.

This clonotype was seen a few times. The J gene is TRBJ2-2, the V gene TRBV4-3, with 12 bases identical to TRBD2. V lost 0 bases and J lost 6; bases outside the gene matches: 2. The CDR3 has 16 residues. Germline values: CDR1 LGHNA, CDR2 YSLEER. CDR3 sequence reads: CASSQDPSGGAGELFF. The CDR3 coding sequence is TGCGCCAGCAGCCAAGATCCTAGCGGGGGGGCCGGGGAGCTGTTTTTT.

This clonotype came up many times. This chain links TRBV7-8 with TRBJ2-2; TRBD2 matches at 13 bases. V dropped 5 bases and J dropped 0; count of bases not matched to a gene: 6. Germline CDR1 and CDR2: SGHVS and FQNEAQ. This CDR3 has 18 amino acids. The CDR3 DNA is TGTGCCAGCAGCACAGGACTAGCGGGGGTTACGAACACCGGGGAGCTGTTTTTT. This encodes CASSTGLAGVTNTGELFF.

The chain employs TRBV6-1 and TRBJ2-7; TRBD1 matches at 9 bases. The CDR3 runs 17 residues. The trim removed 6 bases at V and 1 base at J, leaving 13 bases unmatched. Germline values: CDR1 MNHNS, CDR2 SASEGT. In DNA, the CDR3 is TGTGCCAGCAGCCCGAATGGGGACAGGGTATTTTCCTACGAGCAGTACTTC. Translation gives CASSPNGDRVFSYEQYF.

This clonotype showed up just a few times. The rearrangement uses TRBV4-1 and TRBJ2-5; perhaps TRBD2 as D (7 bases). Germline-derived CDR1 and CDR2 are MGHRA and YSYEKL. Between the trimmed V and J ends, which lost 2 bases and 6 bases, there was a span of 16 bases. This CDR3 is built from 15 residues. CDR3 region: CASSQLGGAGKTQYF. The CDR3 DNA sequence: TGCGCCAGCAGCCAATTAGGGGGGGCCGGAAAGACCCAGTACTTC.

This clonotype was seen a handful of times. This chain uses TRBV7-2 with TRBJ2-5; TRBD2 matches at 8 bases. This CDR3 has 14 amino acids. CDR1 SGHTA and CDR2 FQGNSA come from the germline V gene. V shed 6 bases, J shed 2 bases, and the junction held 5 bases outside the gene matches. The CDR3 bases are TGTGCCAGCAGTGTGCGGGGGGATCAAGAGACCCAGTACTTC. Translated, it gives CASSVRGDQETQYF.

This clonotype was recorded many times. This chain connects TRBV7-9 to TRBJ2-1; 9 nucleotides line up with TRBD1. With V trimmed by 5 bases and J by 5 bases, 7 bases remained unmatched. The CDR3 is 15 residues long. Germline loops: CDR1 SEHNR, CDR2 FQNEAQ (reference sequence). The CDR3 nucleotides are TGTGCCAGCAGCCCCCGGGACAGGGCCGACAATGAGCAGTTCTTC. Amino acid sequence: CASSPRDRADNEQFF.

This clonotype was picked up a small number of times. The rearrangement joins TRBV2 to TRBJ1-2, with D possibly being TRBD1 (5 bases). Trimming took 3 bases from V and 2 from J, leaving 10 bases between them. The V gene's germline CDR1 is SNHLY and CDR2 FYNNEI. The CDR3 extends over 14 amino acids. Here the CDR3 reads CASSDIWGNYGYTF. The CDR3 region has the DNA TGTGCCAGCAGTGATATTTGGGGGAACTATGGCTACACCTTC.

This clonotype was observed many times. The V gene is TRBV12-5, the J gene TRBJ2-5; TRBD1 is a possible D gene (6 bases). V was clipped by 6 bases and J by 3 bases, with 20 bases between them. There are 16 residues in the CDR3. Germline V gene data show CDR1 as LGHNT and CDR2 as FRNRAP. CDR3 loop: CASGQGDRPGEETQYF. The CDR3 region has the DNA TGTGCTAGTGGACAGGGTGATCGCCCTGGTGAAGAGACCCAGTACTTC. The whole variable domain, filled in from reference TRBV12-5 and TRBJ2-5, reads DARVTQTPRHKVTEMGQEVTMRCQPILGHNTVFWYRQTMMQGLELLAYFRNRAPLDDSGMPKDRFSAEMPDATLATLKIQPSEPRDSAVYFCASGQGDRPGEETQYFGPGTRLLVL.

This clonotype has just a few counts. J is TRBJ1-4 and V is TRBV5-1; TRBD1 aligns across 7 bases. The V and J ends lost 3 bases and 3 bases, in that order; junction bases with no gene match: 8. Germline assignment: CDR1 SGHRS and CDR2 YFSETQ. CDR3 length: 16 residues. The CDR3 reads CASSYTVGQANEKLFF. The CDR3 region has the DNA TGCGCCAGCAGCTATACCGTAGGACAGGCTAATGAAAAACTGTTTTTT.

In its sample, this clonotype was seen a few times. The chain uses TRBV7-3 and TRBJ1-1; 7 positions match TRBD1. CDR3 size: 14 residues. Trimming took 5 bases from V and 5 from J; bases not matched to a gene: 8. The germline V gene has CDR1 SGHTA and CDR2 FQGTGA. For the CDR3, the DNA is TGTGCCAGCAGCGTACAGGGGAGCCGGACTGAAGCTTTCTTT. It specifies CASSVQGSRTEAFF.

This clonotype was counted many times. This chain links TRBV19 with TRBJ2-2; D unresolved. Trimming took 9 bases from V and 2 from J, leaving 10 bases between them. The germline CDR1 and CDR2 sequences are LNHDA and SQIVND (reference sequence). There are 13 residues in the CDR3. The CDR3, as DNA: TGTGCCAGCAACGGATTAAACACCGGGGAGCTGTTTTTT. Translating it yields CASNGLNTGELFF.

This CDR3 is CASSFLGRHSYNEQFF. DNA of the CDR3: TGTGCCAGCAGTTTCTTAGGGCGGCACTCCTACAATGAGCAGTTCTTC. V usage is TRBV6-2 or TRBV6-3 and J usage is TRBJ2-1, with D unresolved. V lost 4 bases and J lost 0, with 13 bases in between. Germline CDR1 is MNHEY and CDR2 is SVGEGT. The CDR3 sequence is 16 residues long.

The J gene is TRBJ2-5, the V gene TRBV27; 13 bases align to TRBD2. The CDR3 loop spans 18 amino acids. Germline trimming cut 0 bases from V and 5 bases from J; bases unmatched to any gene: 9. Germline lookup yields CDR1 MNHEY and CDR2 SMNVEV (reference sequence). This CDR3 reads CASSLSGLAGARRETQYF. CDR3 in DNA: TGTGCCAGCAGTTTATCCGGACTAGCGGGGGCTAGACGTGAGACCCAGTACTTC.

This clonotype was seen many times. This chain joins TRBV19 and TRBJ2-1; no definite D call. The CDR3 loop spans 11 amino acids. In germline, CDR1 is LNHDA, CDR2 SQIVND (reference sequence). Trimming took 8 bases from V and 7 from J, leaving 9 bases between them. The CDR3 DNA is TGTGCCAGTTTTGAAGGGAATGAGCAGTTCTTC. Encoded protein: CASFEGNEQFF.

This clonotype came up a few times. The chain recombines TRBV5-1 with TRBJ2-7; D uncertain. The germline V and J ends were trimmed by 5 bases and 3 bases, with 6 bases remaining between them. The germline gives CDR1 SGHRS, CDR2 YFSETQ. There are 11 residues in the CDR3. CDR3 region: CASRILYEQYF. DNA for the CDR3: TGCGCCAGCAGAATCCTCTACGAGCAGTACTTC.

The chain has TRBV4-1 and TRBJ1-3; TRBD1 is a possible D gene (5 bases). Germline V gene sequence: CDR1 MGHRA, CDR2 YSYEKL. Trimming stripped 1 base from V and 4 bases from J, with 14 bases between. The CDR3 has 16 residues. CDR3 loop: CASSQVRSGQGNTIYF. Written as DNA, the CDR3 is TGCGCCAGCAGCCAAGTTCGGTCGGGGCAAGGAAACACCATATATTTT.

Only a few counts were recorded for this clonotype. Here the CDR3 DNA reads TGTGCCAGCAGCATTGACAGGGCTCGCGGCTACACCTTC. This sequence encodes CASSIDRARGYTF. The chain joins TRBV7-9 to TRBJ1-2; 7 bases map to TRBD1. The V gene end was trimmed by 5 bases and the J gene end by 8 bases; junction bases not matched to a gene: 8. The CDR3 runs 13 residues. Looked up from germline, CDR1 is SEHNR and CDR2 is FQNEAQ (reference sequence). Full variable domain (remainder filled in from reference TRBV7-9 and TRBJ1-2): DTGVSQNPRHKITKRGQNVTFRCDPISEHNRLYWYRQTLGQGPEFLTYFQNEAQLEKSRLLSDRFSAERPKGSFSTLEIQRTEQGDSAMYLCASSIDRARGYTFGSGTRLTVV.

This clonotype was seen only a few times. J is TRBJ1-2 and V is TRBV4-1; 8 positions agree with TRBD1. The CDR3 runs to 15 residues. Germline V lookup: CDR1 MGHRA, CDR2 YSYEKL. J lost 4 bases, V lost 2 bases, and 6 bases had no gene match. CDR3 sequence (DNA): TGCGCCAGCAGCCAATCCGGGACAGGCTTCTATGGCTACACCTTC. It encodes CASSQSGTGFYGYTF.

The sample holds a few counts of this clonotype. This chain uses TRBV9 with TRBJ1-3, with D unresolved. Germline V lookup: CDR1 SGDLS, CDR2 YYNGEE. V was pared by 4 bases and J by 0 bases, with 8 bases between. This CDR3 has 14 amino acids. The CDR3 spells CASSPPRSGNTIYF. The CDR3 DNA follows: TGTGCCAGCAGCCCCCCGCGCTCTGGAAACACCATATATTTT.